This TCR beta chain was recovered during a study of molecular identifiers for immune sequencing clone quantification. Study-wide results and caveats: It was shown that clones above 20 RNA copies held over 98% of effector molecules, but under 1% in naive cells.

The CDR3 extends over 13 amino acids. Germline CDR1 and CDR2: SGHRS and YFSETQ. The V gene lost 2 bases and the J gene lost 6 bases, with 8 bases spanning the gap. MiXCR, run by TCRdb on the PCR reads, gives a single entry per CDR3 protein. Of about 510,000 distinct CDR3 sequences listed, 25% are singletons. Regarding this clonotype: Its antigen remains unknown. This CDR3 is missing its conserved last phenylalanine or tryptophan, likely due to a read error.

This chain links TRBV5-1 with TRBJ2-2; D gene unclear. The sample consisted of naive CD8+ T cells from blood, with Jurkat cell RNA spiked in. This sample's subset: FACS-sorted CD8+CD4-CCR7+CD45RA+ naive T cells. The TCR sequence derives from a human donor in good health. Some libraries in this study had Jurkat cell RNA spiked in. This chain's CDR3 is CASSFRLSGELFS. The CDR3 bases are TGCGCCAGCAGCTTCCGACTGTCCGGGGAGCTGTTTTCT.